The 26 T cell receptor beta chains given below trace back to one sample, sequenced in a study of PD-1 blockade in classical Hodgkin lymphoma. Time point indicated: cycle 4 day 1 (C4D1), after 6 weeks of nivolumab. Every patient had relapsed following autologous stem cell transplantation, and cohorts differed in brentuximab vedotin exposure. CD4+ T cells were purified from thawed PBMCs by negative selection. The method was immunoSEQ multiplex PCR; TCRdb's version includes in-frame clones alone and lacks a portion of them. The table lists 18,000 or so clones, roughly three quarters of them singletons. Sequences were derived from CD4+ T cells from blood, sampled before the fourth cycle of nivolumab. Receptor source: a human donor with classical Hodgkin lymphoma.

This clone was seen just once. V gene TRBV10-2 combines with J gene TRBJ2-5, with D maybe TRBD2 (6 bases). Looked up from germline, CDR1 is WSHSY and CDR2 is SAAADI. The CDR3 extends over 12 amino acids. V lost 6 bases and J 5 bases, leaving 10 bases between the germline ends. CDR3 in DNA: TGCGCCAGCAGGATGGAGGGGGAGACCCAGTACTTC. This translates into CASRMEGETQYF.

About this clone: Germline is not matched at one junction end, which may reflect a read error. The chain has TRBV7-9 and TRBJ2-6; D possibly matches TRBD1 or TRBD2 (5 bases each). This CDR3 region has 15 residues. Germline V lookup: CDR1 SEHNR, CDR2 FQNEAQ (reference sequence). The CDR3 DNA reads as TGTGCCAGCAGCACCCCCCTGACCGGGGCCAACATCCTGACTTTC. Amino acids: CASSTPLTGANILTF.

J is TRBJ1-4 and V is TRBV5-1; TRBD1 matches at 8 bases. The CDR3 totals 14 residues. The J segment lost 8 bases and the V segment lost 0 bases, leaving 3 bases of the junction unmatched. Germline CDR1 SGHRS, CDR2 YFSETQ. The CDR3 protein is CASSLGTGNEKLFF. The CDR3 nucleotides read TGCGCCAGCAGCTTGGGGACAGGGAACGAAAAACTGTTTTTT. The full variable domain, its missing parts supplied by reference TRBV5-1 and TRBJ1-4, is KAGVTQTPRYLIKTRGQQVTLSCSPISGHRSVSWYQQTPGQGLQFLFEYFSETQRNKGNFPGRFSGRQFSNSRSEMNVSTLELGDSALYLCASSLGTGNEKLFFGSGTQLSVL.

This clone was detected a few times. The V and J genes are TRBV5-6 and TRBJ1-1; D call uncertain. The CDR3 extends over 13 amino acids. Germline loops: CDR1 SGHDT, CDR2 YYEEEE. Trimming shortened V by 4 bases and J by 0 bases, and 7 bases separated the two germline ends. Here the CDR3 DNA reads TGTGCCAGCAGCACCAGGATGAACACTGAAGCTTTCTTT. Its translation is CASSTRMNTEAFF.

The chain employs TRBV9 and TRBJ1-3, with a tentative D call TRBD1 (5 bases). CDR1 and CDR2 (germline): SGDLS, YYNGEE. Deletions cut 0 bases from V and 4 bases from J, with 14 bases between. There are 16 residues in the CDR3. For the CDR3, the DNA is TGTGCCAGCAGCGTAGCTCCGGGGACCCGCGGAAACACCATATATTTT. Its translation: CASSVAPGTRGNTIYF.

This clone showed up just a few times. The chain uses TRBV2 and TRBJ1-2; D is uncertain. This CDR3 comprises 13 residues. Looked up from germline, CDR1 is SNHLY and CDR2 is FYNNEI. V was pared by 0 bases and J by 8 bases, with 10 bases between. The CDR3 loop reads CASSEALRAGYTF. DNA for the CDR3: TGTGCCAGCAGTGAAGCGTTACGGGCAGGCTACACCTTC.

This chain joins TRBV5-1 and TRBJ2-1, with 12 bases lining up with TRBD2. Trimming at V came to 4 bases and at J to 6 bases, leaving 5 bases not matched to a gene. Germline CDR1 reads SGHRS; CDR2 reads YFSETQ. CDR3 length: 15 amino acids. The CDR3 region is CASSLAGGPFNEQFF. CDR3 coding DNA: TGCGCCAGCAGCCTAGCGGGAGGGCCCTTCAATGAGCAGTTCTTC. Based on the CDR3 plus reference TRBV5-1 and TRBJ2-1, the full variable domain is KAGVTQTPRYLIKTRGQQVTLSCSPISGHRSVSWYQQTPGQGLQFLFEYFSETQRNKGNFPGRFSGRQFSNSRSEMNVSTLELGDSALYLCASSLAGGPFNEQFFGPGTRLTVL.

The J gene is TRBJ2-2, the V gene TRBV28, with TRBD2 identical over 8 bases. Germline V gene sequence: CDR1 MDHEN, CDR2 SYDVKM. The CDR3 extends over 20 amino acids. Unmatched junction bases numbered 16, after V lost 3 bases and J lost 1 base. CDR3 DNA: TGTGCCAGCAGTTTTCCTCATAGCGGGAATCGTCGAAAGAACACCGGGGAGCTGTTTTTT. As protein: CASSFPHSGNRRKNTGELFF.

The rearrangement uses TRBV7-9 and TRBJ1-6, with a tentative D call TRBD1 (5 bases). The germline gives CDR1 SEHNR, CDR2 FQNEAQ (reference sequence). The CDR3 runs to 15 residues. The ends were cut back, 5 bases at V and 10 bases at J, with 18 bases in the middle. The CDR3 nucleotides are TGTGCCAGCAGCCCGTCAGCCGGGGGGTGGTCACCCCTCCACTTT. This translates into CASSPSAGGWSPLHF.

The V call is TRBV5-6, the J call TRBJ1-2; D remains ambiguous. The CDR3 is 13 residues long. Between the trimmed V and J ends, which lost 0 bases and 2 bases, there was a span of 5 bases. Germline loops: CDR1 SGHDT, CDR2 YYEEEE. This chain's CDR3 is CASSLAGNYGYTF. The CDR3 nucleotides are TGTGCCAGCAGCTTGGCGGGGAACTATGGCTACACCTTC.

The chain carries TRBV2 and TRBJ2-7, with 9 bases fitting TRBD2. Per the germline V gene, CDR1 is SNHLY and CDR2 is FYNNEI. The length of the CDR3 is 14 residues. The J segment lost 5 bases and the V segment lost 4 bases, leaving 6 bases of the junction unmatched. Written as DNA, the CDR3 is TGTGCCAGCAGTGGATCGCTAGCGGGAAACGAGCAGTACTTC. Amino acid sequence: CASSGSLAGNEQYF.

To note about this clone: The same CDR3 also results from other DNA sequences found in this sample. V is TRBV4-2 and J is TRBJ2-1; no firm D call. This CDR3 has 15 amino acids. V was trimmed by 0 bases and J by 1 base, leaving 7 bases between them. The germline V gene has CDR1 LGHNA and CDR2 YNFKEQ. CDR3 sequence reads: CASSQDRVSYNEQFF. The CDR3 DNA sequence: TGTGCCAGCAGCCAAGATAGGGTTTCCTACAATGAGCAGTTCTTC.

Turning to this clone: The same CDR3 is also encoded by other DNA sequences in this sample. The V gene is TRBV4-3, the J gene TRBJ1-5; no clear D gene. Germline values: CDR1 LGHNA, CDR2 YSLEER. This CDR3 is 14 amino acids long. V shed 0 bases and J shed 7 bases, with 10 bases lying between them. The CDR3 DNA reads TGCGCCAGCAGCCAAGATGGCGTGGGGCAGCCCCAGCATTTT. It is translated as CASSQDGVGQPQHF.

This chain joins TRBV27 and TRBJ2-6; D is perhaps TRBD1 (5 bases). The V and J ends lost 6 bases and 0 bases respectively, with 15 bases between them. There are 17 residues in the CDR3. From germline, CDR1 is MNHEY and CDR2 SMNVEV (reference sequence). The CDR3 DNA reads TGTGCCAGCAGCCGAGACCGACAGCCCTCTGGGGCCAACGTCCTGACTTTC. Its protein is CASSRDRQPSGANVLTF.

The chain links TRBV19 to TRBJ1-1; TRBD1 is a possible D gene (6 bases). Germline V gene sequence: CDR1 LNHDA, CDR2 SQIVND (reference sequence). The CDR3 runs to 15 residues. The V gene lost 10 bases and the J gene lost 2 bases, with 20 bases spanning the gap. The CDR3 nucleotides are TGTGCCACCCAGCTCGGGGGGCGCATCAACACTGAAGCTTTCTTT. Translated: CATQLGGRINTEAFF.

The chain carries TRBV5-1 and TRBJ1-6; D is unclear. Deletions cut 0 bases from V and 7 bases from J, with 8 bases between. Germline CDR1 and CDR2: SGHRS and YFSETQ. The CDR3 is 14 amino acids. The CDR3 DNA sequence: TGCGCCAGCAGCTTGGGACGGACCAATTCACCCCTCCACTTT. Translating it yields CASSLGRTNSPLHF.

CDR3 coding DNA: TGCGCCAGCAGCTTGGACTGGACCAACTACAATGAGCAGTTCTTC. Translating it yields CASSLDWTNYNEQFF. This sequence joins TRBV5-1 and TRBJ2-1, with no clear D. The V end was cut by 0 bases, the J end by 3 bases, with 10 bases between. Germline V gene sequence: CDR1 SGHRS, CDR2 YFSETQ. This CDR3 has 15 residues. Complete variable domain (other parts from reference TRBV5-1 and TRBJ2-1): KAGVTQTPRYLIKTRGQQVTLSCSPISGHRSVSWYQQTPGQGLQFLFEYFSETQRNKGNFPGRFSGRQFSNSRSEMNVSTLELGDSALYLCASSLDWTNYNEQFFGPGTRLTVL.

This clone showed up just once. V usage is TRBV18 and J usage is TRBJ1-3, with a possible D match to TRBD1 (5 bases). V was cut by 3 bases and J by 2 bases, with 14 bases left in between. Germline assignment: CDR1 KGHSH and CDR2 LQKENI. This CDR3 is built from 16 residues. Here the CDR3 DNA reads TGTGCCAGCTCACCGGGGACGTCTGGTGCTGGAAACACCATATATTTT. It is translated as CASSPGTSGAGNTIYF.

This clone came up a few times. The V and J genes are TRBV6-5 and TRBJ1-1; D perhaps matches TRBD1 (6 bases). Per germline, CDR1 MNHEY and CDR2 SVGAGI. V lost 2 bases and J 4 bases, leaving 14 bases between the germline ends. The CDR3 runs to 15 residues. The CDR3 DNA reads as TGTGCCAGCAGTTACAGTCAGGGGATCGGCACTGAAGCTTTCTTT. Translation gives CASSYSQGIGTEAFF.

The rearrangement links TRBV28 to TRBJ2-3; the D gene is possibly TRBD2 (6 bases). V lost 2 bases to trimming and J lost 2 bases, with 11 bases between them. The CDR3 runs to 15 residues. Per germline, CDR1 MDHEN and CDR2 SYDVKM. The CDR3: CASSLGLPTTDTQYF. DNA for the CDR3: TGTGCCAGCAGTTTAGGACTACCGACCACAGATACGCAGTATTTT.

This clone was seen more than once but under ten times. The rearrangement joins TRBV5-1 to TRBJ1-5, with D unresolved. V dropped 0 bases and J dropped 11 bases, with 15 bases sitting between them. Germline-derived CDR1 and CDR2 are SGHRS and YFSETQ. The CDR3 loop spans 14 amino acids. This CDR3 reads CASSLGAAGASQHF. The CDR3 DNA sequence: TGCGCCAGCAGCTTGGGTGCGGCGGGCGCGTCCCAGCATTTT.

The chain couples TRBV18 to TRBJ1-1, with 7 bases lining up with TRBD1. The CDR3 contains 13 residues. Looked up from germline, CDR1 is KGHSH and CDR2 is LQKENI. V dropped 3 bases and J dropped 6; count of bases not matched to a gene: 4. The CDR3, as DNA: TGTGCCAGCTCACCTTGGCAGGGGGCTGAAGCTTTCTTT. Translated: CASSPWQGAEAFF.

This chain connects TRBV19 to TRBJ2-2, with D possibly TRBD2 on 6 matching bases. V lost 4 bases, J lost 0 bases, and 9 bases lay in between. This CDR3 comprises 15 residues. The germline V gene encodes CDR1 LNHDA and CDR2 SQIVND (reference sequence). DNA for the CDR3: TGTGCCAGTAGTAGGGGGGATACGAACACCGGGGAGCTGTTTTTT. This sequence encodes CASSRGDTNTGELFF.

The CDR3 protein is CATTGLPGNTIYF. CDR3 sequence (DNA): TGTGCCACCACAGGTCTACCGGGAAACACCATATATTTT. The V and J genes are TRBV2 and TRBJ1-3; D may be TRBD1 (5 bases). The V gene lost 10 bases and the J gene lost 4 bases, with 14 bases spanning the gap. Germline V lookup: CDR1 SNHLY, CDR2 FYNNEI. The CDR3 has 13 residues.

This clone was seen just once. The V and J genes are TRBV10-2 and TRBJ2-3; D gene uncertain. Trimming left V 2 bases short and J 4 bases short, with 7 bases between. The length of the CDR3 is 13 residues. The germline V gene encodes CDR1 WSHSY and CDR2 SAAADI. CDR3 DNA sequence: TGCGCCAGCAGTGAGCAACGTCCAGATACGCAGTATTTT. Its translation: CASSEQRPDTQYF.

The rearrangement links TRBV9 to TRBJ2-1; 8 nucleotides match TRBD2. V lost 0 bases and J lost 3; bases outside the gene matches: 2. CDR1 is SGDLS, CDR2 YYNGEE, per germline. The CDR3 sequence is 15 residues long. CDR3 coding DNA: TGTGCCAGCAGCGTAGACAGCGGGAGCTACAATGAGCAGTTCTTC. It yields the protein CASSVDSGSYNEQFF.